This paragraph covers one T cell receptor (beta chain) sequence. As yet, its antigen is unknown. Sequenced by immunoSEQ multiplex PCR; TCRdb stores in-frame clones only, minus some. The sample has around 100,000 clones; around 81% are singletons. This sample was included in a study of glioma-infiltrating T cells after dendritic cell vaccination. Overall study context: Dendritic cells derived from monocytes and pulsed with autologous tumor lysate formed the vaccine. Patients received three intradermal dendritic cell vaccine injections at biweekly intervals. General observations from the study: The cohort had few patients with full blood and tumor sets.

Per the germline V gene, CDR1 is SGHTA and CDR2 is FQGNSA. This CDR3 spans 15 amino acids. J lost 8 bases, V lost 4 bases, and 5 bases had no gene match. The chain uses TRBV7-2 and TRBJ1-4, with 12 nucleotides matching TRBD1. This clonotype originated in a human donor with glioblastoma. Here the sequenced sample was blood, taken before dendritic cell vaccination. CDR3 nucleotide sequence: TGTGCCAGCAGCTCGGGACAGGGGGCGGGCGAAAAACTGTTTTTT. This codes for CASSSGQGAGEKLFF. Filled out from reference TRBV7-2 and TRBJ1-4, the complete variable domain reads GAGVSQSPSNKVTEKGKDVELRCDPISGHTALYWYRQSLGQGLEFLIYFQGNSAPDKSGLPSDRFSAERTGGSVSTLTIQRTQQEDSAVYLCASSSGQGAGEKLFFGSGTQLSVL.